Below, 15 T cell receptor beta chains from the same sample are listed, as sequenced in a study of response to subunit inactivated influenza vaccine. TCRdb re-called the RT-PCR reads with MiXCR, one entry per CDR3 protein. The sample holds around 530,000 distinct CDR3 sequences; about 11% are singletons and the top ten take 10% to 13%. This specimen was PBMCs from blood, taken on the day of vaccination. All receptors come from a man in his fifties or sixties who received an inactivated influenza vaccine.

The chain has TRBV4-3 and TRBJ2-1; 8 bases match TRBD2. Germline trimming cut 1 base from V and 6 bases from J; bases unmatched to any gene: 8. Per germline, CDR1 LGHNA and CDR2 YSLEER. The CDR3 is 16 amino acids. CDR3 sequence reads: CASSQVAGLSPNEQFF. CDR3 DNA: TGCGCCAGCAGCCAAGTAGCGGGATTATCACCCAATGAGCAGTTCTTC.

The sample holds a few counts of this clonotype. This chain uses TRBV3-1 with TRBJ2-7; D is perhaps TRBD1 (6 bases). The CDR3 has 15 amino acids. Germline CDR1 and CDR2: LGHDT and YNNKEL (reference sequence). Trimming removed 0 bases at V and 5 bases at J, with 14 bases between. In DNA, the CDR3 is TGTGCCAGCAGCCAAGATTTAATTGGGGGCGACGAGCAGTACTTC. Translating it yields CASSQDLIGGDEQYF.

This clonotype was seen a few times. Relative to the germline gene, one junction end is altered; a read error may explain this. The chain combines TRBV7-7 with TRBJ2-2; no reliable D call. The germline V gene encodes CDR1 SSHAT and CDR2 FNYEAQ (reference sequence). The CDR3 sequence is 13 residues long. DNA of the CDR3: TGTGCTAGCAGCCCCAGTAGCACCGGGGAGCTGTTTTTT. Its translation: CASSPSSTGELFF.

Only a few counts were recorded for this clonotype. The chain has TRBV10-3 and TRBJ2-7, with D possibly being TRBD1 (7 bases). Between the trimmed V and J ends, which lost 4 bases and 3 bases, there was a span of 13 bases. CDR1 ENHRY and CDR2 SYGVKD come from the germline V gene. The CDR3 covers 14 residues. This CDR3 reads CAISGDWDSYEQYF. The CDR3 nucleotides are TGTGCCATCAGTGGGGACTGGGACAGCTACGAGCAGTACTTC.

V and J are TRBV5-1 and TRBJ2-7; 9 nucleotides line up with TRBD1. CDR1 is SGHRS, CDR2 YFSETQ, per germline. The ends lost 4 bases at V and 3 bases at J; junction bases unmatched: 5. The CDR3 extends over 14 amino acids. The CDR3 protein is CASSTGTGNYEQYF. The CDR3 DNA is TGCGCCAGCAGCACCGGGACAGGGAACTACGAGCAGTACTTC.

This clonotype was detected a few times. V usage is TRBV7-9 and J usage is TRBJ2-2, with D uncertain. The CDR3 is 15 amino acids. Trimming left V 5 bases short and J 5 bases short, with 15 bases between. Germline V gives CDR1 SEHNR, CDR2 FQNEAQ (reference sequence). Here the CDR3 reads CASSLGREETGELFF. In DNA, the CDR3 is TGTGCCAGCAGCCTTGGAAGGGAAGAAACCGGGGAGCTGTTTTTT.

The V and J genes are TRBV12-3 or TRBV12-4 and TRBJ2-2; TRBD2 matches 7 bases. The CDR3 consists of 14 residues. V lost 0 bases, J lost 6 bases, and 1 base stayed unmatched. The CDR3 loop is CASSLASGPGELFF. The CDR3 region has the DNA TGTGCCAGCAGTTTAGCTAGCGGGCCCGGGGAGCTGTTTTTT.

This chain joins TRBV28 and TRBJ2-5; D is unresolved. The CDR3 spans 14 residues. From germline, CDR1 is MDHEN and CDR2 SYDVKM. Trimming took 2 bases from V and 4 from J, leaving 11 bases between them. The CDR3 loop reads CASSLPSPRETQYF. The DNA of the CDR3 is TGTGCCAGCAGTTTACCCTCCCCCCGAGAGACCCAGTACTTC.

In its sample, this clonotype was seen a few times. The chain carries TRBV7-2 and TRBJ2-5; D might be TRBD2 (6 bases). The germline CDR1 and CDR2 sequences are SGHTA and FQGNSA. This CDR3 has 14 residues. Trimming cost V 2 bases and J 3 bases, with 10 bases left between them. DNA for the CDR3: TGTGCCAGCAGCTTATGGGCTAGCGAAGAGACCCAGTACTTC. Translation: CASSLWASEETQYF. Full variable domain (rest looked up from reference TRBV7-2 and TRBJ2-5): GAGVSQSPSNKVTEKGKDVELRCDPISGHTALYWYRQSLGQGLEFLIYFQGNSAPDKSGLPSDRFSAERTGGSVSTLTIQRTQQEDSAVYLCASSLWASEETQYFGPGTRLLVL.

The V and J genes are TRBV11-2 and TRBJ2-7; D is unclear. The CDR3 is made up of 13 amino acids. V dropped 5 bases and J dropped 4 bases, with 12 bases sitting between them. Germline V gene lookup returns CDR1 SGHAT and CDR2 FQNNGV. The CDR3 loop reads CASSADWKYEQYF. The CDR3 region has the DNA TGTGCCAGCAGCGCCGACTGGAAATACGAGCAGTACTTC. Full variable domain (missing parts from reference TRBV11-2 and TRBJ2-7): EAGVAQSPRYKIIEKRQSVAFWCNPISGHATLYWYQQILGQGPKLLIQFQNNGVVDDSQLPKDRFSAERLKGVDSTLKIQPAKLEDSAVYLCASSADWKYEQYFGPGTRLTVT.

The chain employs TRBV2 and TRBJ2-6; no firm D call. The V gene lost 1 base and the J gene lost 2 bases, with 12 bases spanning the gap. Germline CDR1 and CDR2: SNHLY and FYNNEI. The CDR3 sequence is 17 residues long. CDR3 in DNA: TGTGCCAGCAGTGAAGGTTTTGGCAGAGCTGGGGCCAACGTCCTGACTTTC. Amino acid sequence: CASSEGFGRAGANVLTF. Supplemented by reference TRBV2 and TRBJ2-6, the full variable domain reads EPEVTQTPSHQVTQMGQEVILRCVPISNHLYFYWYRQILGQKVEFLVSFYNNEISEKSEIFDDQFSVERPDGSNFTLKIRSTKLEDSAMYFCASSEGFGRAGANVLTFGAGSRLTVL.

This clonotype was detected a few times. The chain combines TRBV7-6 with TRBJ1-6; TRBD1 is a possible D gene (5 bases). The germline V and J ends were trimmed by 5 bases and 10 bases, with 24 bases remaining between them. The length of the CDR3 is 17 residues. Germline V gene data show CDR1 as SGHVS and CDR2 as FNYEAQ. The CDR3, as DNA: TGTGCCAGCAGCCCATACGGACGGGGACGGCGAGCGTCACCCCTCCACTTT. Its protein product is CASSPYGRGRRASPLHF.

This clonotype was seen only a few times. CDR3 region: CSAREQGAGYNEQFF. The CDR3 DNA follows: TGCAGTGCTAGAGAACAGGGGGCCGGCTACAATGAGCAGTTCTTC. The chain is built from TRBV20-1 and TRBJ2-1; TRBD1 aligns across 9 bases. Germline CDR1 reads DFQATT; CDR2 reads SNEGSKA (reference sequence). CDR3 length: 15 residues. Unmatched junction bases numbered 3, after V lost 0 bases and J lost 3 bases.

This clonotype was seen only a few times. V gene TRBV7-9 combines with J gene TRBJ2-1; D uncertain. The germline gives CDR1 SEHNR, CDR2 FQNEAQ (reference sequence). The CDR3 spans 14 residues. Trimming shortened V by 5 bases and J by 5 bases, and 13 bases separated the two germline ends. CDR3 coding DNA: TGTGCCAGCAGCCCCATCCATGTCGACAATGAGCAGTTCTTC. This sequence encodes CASSPIHVDNEQFF.

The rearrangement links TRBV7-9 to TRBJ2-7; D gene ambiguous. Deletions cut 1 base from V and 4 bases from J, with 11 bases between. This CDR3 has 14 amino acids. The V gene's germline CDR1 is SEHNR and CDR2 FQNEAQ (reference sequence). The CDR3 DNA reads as TGTGCCAGCAGCTTAGTCGGGCCTCGATACGAGCAGTACTTC. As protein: CASSLVGPRYEQYF.